Listed here are 10 T cell receptor beta chains from one sample, sequenced in a study of early T cells in non-severe SARS-CoV-2 infection. MiXCR, run by TCRdb on the 5' RACE reads, gives a single entry per CDR3 protein. The repertoire holds about 22,000 distinct CDR3 sequences, with roughly 3.6% as singletons. Sequencing was done on a sample of whole blood. Receptor source: an adult who was a healthcare worker with PCR-confirmed SARS-CoV-2 infection or an uninfected control (not recorded which).

Many counts were recorded for this clonotype. Here the CDR3 reads CSARDAGRSSYEQYF. CDR3 DNA sequence: TGCAGTGCTAGAGACGCAGGACGGAGCTCCTACGAGCAGTACTTC. The rearrangement uses TRBV20-1 and TRBJ2-7; D gene ambiguous. CDR1 is DFQATT and CDR2 is SNEGSKA in the germline V gene (reference sequence). The CDR3 length is 15 residues. Trimming removed 0 bases at V and 0 bases at J, with 12 bases between.

The sample holds many counts of this clonotype. Here the CDR3 DNA reads TGTGCCAGCAGCTTAGCCCTTGGGACAGCTAACACCGGGGAGCTGTTTTTT. It codes for CASSLALGTANTGELFF. This chain uses TRBV7-9 with TRBJ2-2; 7 nucleotides line up with TRBD1. Per the germline V gene, CDR1 is SEHNR and CDR2 is FQNEAQ (reference sequence). With 0 bases clipped from V and 2 bases from J, the junction kept 6 bases outside the gene matches. The CDR3 loop spans 17 amino acids.

This clonotype was seen repeatedly, ten times or more. The chain joins TRBV5-1 to TRBJ2-5, with 8 bases aligning to TRBD2. CDR1 is SGHRS and CDR2 is YFSETQ in the germline V gene. J gave up 0 bases and V 7 bases, and 11 bases lay outside the gene matches. There are 16 residues in the CDR3. CDR3 in DNA: TGCGCCAGCCTGCGGTCTCCGGGGGGGTACCAAGAGACCCAGTACTTC. Translation gives CASLRSPGGYQETQYF.

Many counts were recorded for this clonotype. This chain joins TRBV12-3 or TRBV12-4 and TRBJ1-6; 7 positions agree with TRBD1. The J segment lost 10 bases and the V segment lost 5 bases, leaving 5 bases of the junction unmatched. There are 13 residues in the CDR3. DNA of the CDR3: TGTGCCAGCAGTACAGGGGTACGATCACCCCTCCACTTT. This translates into CASSTGVRSPLHF.

This clonotype is judged medium-sized (0.01 to 0.1%). The chain couples TRBV5-1 to TRBJ1-2; TRBD1 is a possible D gene (5 bases). Between the trimmed V and J ends, which lost 2 bases and 0 bases, there was a span of 11 bases. Germline V gene lookup returns CDR1 SGHRS and CDR2 YFSETQ. The CDR3 has 15 residues. This CDR3 is CASSLQDASNYGYTF. For the CDR3, the DNA is TGCGCCAGCAGCTTACAGGATGCATCTAACTATGGCTACACCTTC.

In its sample, this clonotype was seen many times. The chain employs TRBV4-1 and TRBJ1-5, with a possible D match to TRBD1 (6 bases). The CDR3 totals 14 residues. Germline CDR1 is MGHRA and CDR2 is YSYEKL. Trimming took 0 bases from V and 4 from J, leaving 7 bases between them. CDR3 coding DNA: TGCGCCAGCAGCCAAGAAACAGGGAATCAGCCCCAGCATTTT. Its protein product is CASSQETGNQPQHF.

This clonotype has at least ten counts. This sequence joins TRBV5-1 and TRBJ1-1; 8 bases are shared with TRBD1. The CDR3 loop spans 16 amino acids. Looked up from germline, CDR1 is SGHRS and CDR2 is YFSETQ. The V segment lost 4 bases and the J segment 6 bases; nucleotides outside the gene matches: 14. The CDR3 DNA sequence: TGCGCCAGCAGCAAGAGACAGGGGCAAAGAATCTCTGAAGCTTTCTTT. Translation gives CASSKRQGQRISEAFF.

By share, this clonotype ranks as medium-sized. The chain uses TRBV10-2 and TRBJ1-2, with a possible D match to TRBD1 (5 bases). Trimming took off 7 bases at V and 6 bases at J, with 9 bases between the two ends. The germline V gene has CDR1 WSHSY and CDR2 SAAADI. The CDR3 runs to 11 residues. The CDR3 nucleotides are TGCGCCAGCACGGCAGGGCATGGCTACACCTTC. Its protein is CASTAGHGYTF.

There are many counts of this clonotype. J is TRBJ2-7 and V is TRBV7-8; TRBD2 agrees at 12 bases. CDR1 is SGHVS and CDR2 is FQNEAQ in the germline V gene. V lost 5 bases and J lost 4; bases outside the gene matches: 12. The CDR3 has 17 residues. The CDR3 protein is CASSLALKLAGGYEQYF. In DNA form, the CDR3 reads TGTGCCAGCAGCCTCGCTTTAAAACTAGCGGGGGGATACGAGCAGTACTTC.

This clonotype is classed as medium-sized. The chain carries TRBV7-6 and TRBJ1-2; D call uncertain. Germline CDR1 reads SGHVS; CDR2 reads FNYEAQ. The CDR3 consists of 13 residues. The V end was cut by 1 base, the J end by 5 bases, with 8 bases between. The CDR3 DNA is TGTGCCAGCAGCTTAGGAGGCTATTATGGCTACACCTTC. This encodes CASSLGGYYGYTF.